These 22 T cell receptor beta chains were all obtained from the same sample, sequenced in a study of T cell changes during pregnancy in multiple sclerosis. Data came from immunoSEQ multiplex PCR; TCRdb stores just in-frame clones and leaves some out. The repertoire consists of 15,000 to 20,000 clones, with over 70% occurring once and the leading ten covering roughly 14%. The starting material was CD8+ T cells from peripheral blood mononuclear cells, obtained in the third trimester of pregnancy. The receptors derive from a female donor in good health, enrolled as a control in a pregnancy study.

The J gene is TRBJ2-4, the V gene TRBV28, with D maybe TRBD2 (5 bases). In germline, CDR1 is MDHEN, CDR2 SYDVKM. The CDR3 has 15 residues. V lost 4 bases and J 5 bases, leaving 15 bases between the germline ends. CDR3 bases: TGTGCCAGCAGTTCCCGTGGTAGCGTCGAAAACATTCAGTACTTC. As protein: CASSSRGSVENIQYF.

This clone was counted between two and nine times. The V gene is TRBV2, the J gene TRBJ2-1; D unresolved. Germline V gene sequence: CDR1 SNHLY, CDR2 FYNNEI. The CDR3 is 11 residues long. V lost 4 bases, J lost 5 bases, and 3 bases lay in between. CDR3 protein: CASSVNNEQFF. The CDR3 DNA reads TGTGCCAGCAGTGTAAACAATGAGCAGTTCTTC.

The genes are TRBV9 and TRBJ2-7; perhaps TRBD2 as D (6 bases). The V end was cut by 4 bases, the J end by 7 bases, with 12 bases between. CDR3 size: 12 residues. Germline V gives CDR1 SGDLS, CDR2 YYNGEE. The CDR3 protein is CASSPGGKEQYF. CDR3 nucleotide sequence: TGTGCCAGCAGCCCCGGGGGAAAAGAGCAGTACTTC.

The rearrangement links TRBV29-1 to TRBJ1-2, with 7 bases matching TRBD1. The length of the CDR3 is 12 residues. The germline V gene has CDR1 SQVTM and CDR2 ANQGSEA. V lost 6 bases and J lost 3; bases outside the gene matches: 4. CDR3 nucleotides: TGCAGCGTCGACAGGGAAGACTATGGCTACACCTTC. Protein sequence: CSVDREDYGYTF.

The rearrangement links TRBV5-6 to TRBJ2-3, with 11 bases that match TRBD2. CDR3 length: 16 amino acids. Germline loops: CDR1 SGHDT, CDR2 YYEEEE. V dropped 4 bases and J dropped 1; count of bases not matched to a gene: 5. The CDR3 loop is CASSLGLAGGTDTQYF. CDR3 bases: TGTGCCAGCAGCCTCGGACTAGCGGGCGGCACAGATACGCAGTATTTT.

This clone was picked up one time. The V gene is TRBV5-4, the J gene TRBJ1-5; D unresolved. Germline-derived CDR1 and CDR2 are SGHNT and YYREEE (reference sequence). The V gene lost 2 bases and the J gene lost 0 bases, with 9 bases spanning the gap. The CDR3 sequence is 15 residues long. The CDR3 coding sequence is TGTGCCAGCAGCTTTTCAGGCTTTAGCAATCAGCCCCAGCATTTT. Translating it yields CASSFSGFSNQPQHF.

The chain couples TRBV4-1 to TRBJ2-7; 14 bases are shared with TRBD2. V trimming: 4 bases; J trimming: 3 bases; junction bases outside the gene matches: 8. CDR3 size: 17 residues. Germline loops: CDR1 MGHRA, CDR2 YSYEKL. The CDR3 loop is CASSPKGLAGASYEQYF. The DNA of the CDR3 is TGCGCCAGCAGCCCCAAGGGACTAGCGGGAGCAAGCTACGAGCAGTACTTC.

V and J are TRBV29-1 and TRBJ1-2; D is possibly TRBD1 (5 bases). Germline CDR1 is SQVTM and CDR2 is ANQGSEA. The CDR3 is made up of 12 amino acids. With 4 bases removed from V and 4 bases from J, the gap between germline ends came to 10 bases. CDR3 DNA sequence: TGCAGCGTTGGCCAGGGTAGCTATGGCTACACCTTC. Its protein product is CSVGQGSYGYTF.

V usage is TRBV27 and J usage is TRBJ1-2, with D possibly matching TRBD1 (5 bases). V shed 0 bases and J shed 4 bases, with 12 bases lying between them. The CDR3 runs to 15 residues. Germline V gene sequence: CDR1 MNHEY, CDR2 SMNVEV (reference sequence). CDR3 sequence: CASSLSGGSVYGYTF. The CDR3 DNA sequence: TGTGCCAGCAGTTTATCGGGGGGATCCGTCTATGGCTACACCTTC.

The CDR3 nucleotides read TGTGCCAGCCTCACGGTTCTCCAAGATACGCAGTATTTT. Protein product: CASLTVLQDTQYF. The rearrangement uses TRBV11-2 and TRBJ2-3; D ambiguous. Germline CDR1 and CDR2: SGHAT and FQNNGV. This CDR3 contains 13 residues. V was cut by 8 bases and J by 5 bases, with 14 bases left in between.

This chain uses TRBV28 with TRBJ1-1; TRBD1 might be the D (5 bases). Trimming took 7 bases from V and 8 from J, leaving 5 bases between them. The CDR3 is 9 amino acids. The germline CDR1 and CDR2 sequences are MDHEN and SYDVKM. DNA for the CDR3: TGTGCCAGCAAGGGGGAAGCTTTCTTT. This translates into CASKGEAFF. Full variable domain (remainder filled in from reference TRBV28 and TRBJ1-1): DVKVTQSSRYLVKRTGEKVFLECVQDMDHENMFWYRQDPGLGLRLIYFSYDVKMKEKGDIPEGYSVSREKKERFSLILESASTNQTSMYLCASKGEAFFGQGTRLTVV.

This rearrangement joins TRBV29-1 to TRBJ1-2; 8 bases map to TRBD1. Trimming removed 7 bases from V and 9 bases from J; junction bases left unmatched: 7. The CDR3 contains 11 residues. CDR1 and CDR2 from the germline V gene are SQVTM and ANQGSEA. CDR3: CSDLGQGSYTF. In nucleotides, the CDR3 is TGCAGCGACCTAGGACAGGGAAGCTACACCTTC.

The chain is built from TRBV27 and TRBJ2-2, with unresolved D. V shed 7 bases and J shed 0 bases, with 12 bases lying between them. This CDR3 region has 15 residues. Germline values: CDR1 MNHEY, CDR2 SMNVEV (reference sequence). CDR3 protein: CASNPQIANTGELFF. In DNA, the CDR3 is TGTGCCAGCAACCCACAAATCGCGAACACCGGGGAGCTGTTTTTT.

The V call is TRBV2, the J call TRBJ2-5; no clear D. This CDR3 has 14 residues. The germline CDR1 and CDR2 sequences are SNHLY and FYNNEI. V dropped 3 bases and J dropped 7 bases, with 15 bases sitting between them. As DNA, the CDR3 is TGTGCCAGCAGTGAGGGCCGTTTGGTGGTGACCCAGTACTTC. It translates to CASSEGRLVVTQYF.

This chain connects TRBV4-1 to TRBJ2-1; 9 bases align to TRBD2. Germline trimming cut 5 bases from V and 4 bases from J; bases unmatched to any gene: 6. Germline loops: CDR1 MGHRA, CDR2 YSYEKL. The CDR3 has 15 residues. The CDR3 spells CASSSAGGQYNEQFF. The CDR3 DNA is TGCGCCAGCAGCTCAGCGGGGGGACAATACAATGAGCAGTTCTTC.

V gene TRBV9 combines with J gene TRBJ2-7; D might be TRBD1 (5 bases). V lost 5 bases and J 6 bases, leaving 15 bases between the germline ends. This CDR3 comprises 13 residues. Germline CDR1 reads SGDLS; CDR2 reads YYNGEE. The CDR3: CASSPGIPAEQYF. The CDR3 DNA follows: TGTGCCAGCAGTCCAGGGATCCCCGCCGAGCAGTACTTC. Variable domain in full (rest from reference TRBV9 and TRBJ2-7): DSGVTQTPKHLITATGQRVTLRCSPRSGDLSVYWYQQSLDQGLQFLIQYYNGEERAKGNILERFSAQQFPDLHSELNLSSLELGDSALYFCASSPGIPAEQYFGPGTRLTVT.

CDR3 in DNA: TGTGCCAGCAGTGACTACAATGAAAAACTGTTTTTT. This encodes CASSDYNEKLFF. The V call is TRBV6-1, the J call TRBJ1-4; D gene ambiguous. Germline loops: CDR1 MNHNS, CDR2 SASEGT. V shed 3 bases and J shed 5 bases, with 4 bases lying between them. This CDR3 has 12 residues.

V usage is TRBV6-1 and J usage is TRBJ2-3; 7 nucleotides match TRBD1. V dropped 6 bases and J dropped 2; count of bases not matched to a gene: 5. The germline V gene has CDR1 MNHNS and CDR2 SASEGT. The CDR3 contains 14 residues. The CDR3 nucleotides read TGTGCCAGCAGCAAGACAGGGAACACAGATACGCAGTATTTT. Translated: CASSKTGNTDTQYF.

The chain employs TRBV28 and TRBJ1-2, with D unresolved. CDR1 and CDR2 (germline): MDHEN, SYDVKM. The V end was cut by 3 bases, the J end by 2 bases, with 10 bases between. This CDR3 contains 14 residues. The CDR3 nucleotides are TGTGCCAGCAGTTTTTTACGTAGCAACTATGGCTACACCTTC. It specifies CASSFLRSNYGYTF.

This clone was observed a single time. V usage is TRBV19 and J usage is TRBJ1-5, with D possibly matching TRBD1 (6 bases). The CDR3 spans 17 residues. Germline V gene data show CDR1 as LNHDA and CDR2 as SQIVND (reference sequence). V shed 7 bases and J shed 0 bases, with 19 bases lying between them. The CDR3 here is CASNTADSPYSNQPQHF. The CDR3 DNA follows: TGTGCCAGTAACACCGCGGACAGCCCGTATAGCAATCAGCCCCAGCATTTT.

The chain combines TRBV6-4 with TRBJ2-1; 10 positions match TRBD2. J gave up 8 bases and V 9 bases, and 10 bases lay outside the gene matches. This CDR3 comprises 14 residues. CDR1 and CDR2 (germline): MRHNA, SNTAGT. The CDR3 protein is CASALAGGNDEQFF. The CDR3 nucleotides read TGTGCCAGTGCATTAGCGGGGGGCAACGATGAGCAGTTCTTC.

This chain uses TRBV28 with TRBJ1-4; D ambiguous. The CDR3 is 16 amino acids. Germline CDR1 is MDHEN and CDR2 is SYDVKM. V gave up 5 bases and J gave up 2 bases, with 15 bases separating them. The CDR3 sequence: CASSPLGFSTNEKLFF. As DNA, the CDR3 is TGTGCCAGCAGTCCTCTCGGTTTTAGCACTAATGAAAAACTGTTTTTT.